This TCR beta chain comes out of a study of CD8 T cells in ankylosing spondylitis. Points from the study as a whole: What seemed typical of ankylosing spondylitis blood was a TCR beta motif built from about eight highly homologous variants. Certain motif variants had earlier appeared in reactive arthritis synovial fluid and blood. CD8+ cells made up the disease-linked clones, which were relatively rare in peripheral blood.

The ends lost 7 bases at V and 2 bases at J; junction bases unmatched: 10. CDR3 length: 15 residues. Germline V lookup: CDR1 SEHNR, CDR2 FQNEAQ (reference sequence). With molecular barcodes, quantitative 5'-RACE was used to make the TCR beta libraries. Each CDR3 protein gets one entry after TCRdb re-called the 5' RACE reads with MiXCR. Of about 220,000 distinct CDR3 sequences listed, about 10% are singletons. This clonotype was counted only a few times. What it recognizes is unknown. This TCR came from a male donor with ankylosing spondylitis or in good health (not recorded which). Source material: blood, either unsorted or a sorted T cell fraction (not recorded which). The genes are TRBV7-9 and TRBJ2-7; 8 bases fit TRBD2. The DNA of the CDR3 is TGTGCCAGCACCCAACTTGGACTAGCCACCTACGAGCAGTACTTC. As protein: CASTQLGLATYEQYF. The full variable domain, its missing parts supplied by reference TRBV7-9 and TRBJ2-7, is DTGVSQNPRHKITKRGQNVTFRCDPISEHNRLYWYRQTLGQGPEFLTYFQNEAQLEKSRLLSDRFSAERPKGSFSTLEIQRTEQGDSAMYLCASTQLGLATYEQYFGPGTRLTVT.